The clone carrying this T cell receptor (beta chain) has at least ten counts. The target antigen is unknown. The sample belongs to a study of T cells after yellow fever vaccination. About the research overall: Fractions containing few cells were prepared with SMART-Seq v4 Ultra Low Input. Study findings and constraints: Relatively few clonotypes were ones that appeared in both CD4 and CD8 compartments.

TCRdb reprocessed the 5' RACE reads via MiXCR and lists one record per CDR3 protein. The sample records approximately 240,000 distinct CDR3 sequences, 3.6% being singletons. The sequence was obtained from a man younger than 30 who received the YFV17D yellow fever vaccine. This material consisted of PBMCs, taken 15 days after the yellow fever booster vaccination.

In DNA form, the CDR3 reads TGTGCCAGCAGCGGAAGAGGGTCCGGACAGGGGAGCGAGCAGTACTTC. Amino acid sequence: CASSGRGSGQGSEQYF. V usage is TRBV7-9 and J usage is TRBJ2-7; 9 nucleotides agree with TRBD1. The CDR3 loop spans 16 amino acids. After removal of 5 bases from V and 6 bases from J, the junction contained 14 bases not matched to a gene. Germline V gives CDR1 SEHNR, CDR2 FQNEAQ (reference sequence).